The clone carrying this T cell receptor beta chain was seen a few times. Its antigen is currently unknown. V was pared by 4 bases and J by 4 bases, with 14 bases between. CDR1 and CDR2 (germline): SGHNT, YYREEE (reference sequence). CDR3 size: 15 residues. These data come from a study of cytomegalovirus exposure and HLA in healthy donors. Overall study findings and caveats: TCR beta V- and J-gene trimming was later associated with a missense DCLRE1C variant.

PCR employed 60 Vbeta and 13 Jbeta primers. Method: immunoSEQ multiplex PCR; TCRdb's copy keeps in-frame clones and lacks some. Seen here are some 140,000 clones, 80% observed once, and the top ten hold roughly 13%. V usage is TRBV5-4 and J usage is TRBJ1-4; D not certain. Sample: PBMCs. This sequence was found in a man aged 25 to 40 in good health and CMV-seropositive. The CDR3 DNA reads as TGTGCCAGCAGCCTGGACGGAGGAAATAATGAAAAACTGTTTTTT. Amino acids: CASSLDGGNNEKLFF. Full variable domain (outside the CDR3, taken from reference TRBV5-4 and TRBJ1-4): ETGVTQSPTHLIKTRGQQVTLRCSSQSGHNTVSWYQQALGQGPQFIFQYYREEENGRGNFPPRFSGLQFPNYSSELNVNALELDDSALYLCASSLDGGNNEKLFFGSGTQLSVL.